One and the same sample provided the 21 T cell receptor beta chains below, sequenced in a study of blood T cell repertoires in COVID-19. The assay was immunoSEQ multiplex PCR, and TCRdb's table has in-frame clones only and misses some. This sample has nearly 350,000 clones, with around four fifths found just once. The sequenced material came from peripheral blood. These receptors were obtained from a man aged 30 to 39 with active or convalescent COVID-19.

The chain combines TRBV19 with TRBJ2-7; D might be TRBD1 (5 bases). Germline loops: CDR1 LNHDA, CDR2 SQIVND (reference sequence). The CDR3 is made up of 13 amino acids. Trimming pared 6 bases from V and 5 bases from J, leaving 14 bases between. The CDR3 DNA reads as TGTGCCAGTAGCAAGTTAGGCAGGGACGAGCAGTACTTC. Its protein is CASSKLGRDEQYF. Supplemented by reference TRBV19 and TRBJ2-7, the full variable domain reads DGGITQSPKYLFRKEGQNVTLSCEQNLNHDAMYWYRQDPGQGLRLIYYSQIVNDFQKGDIAEGYSVSREKKESFPLTVTSAQKNPTAFYLCASSKLGRDEQYFGPGTRLTVT.

The rearrangement links TRBV7-3 to TRBJ2-2, with D possibly being TRBD2 (6 bases). Trimming shortened V by 5 bases and J by 7 bases, and 14 bases separated the two germline ends. Germline V gene sequence: CDR1 SGHTA, CDR2 FQGTGA. This CDR3 spans 14 amino acids. The CDR3 DNA reads as TGTGCCAGCAGCCCCATCGGGCGGGGCGGGGAGCTGTTTTTT. Translation gives CASSPIGRGGELFF.

This rearrangement joins TRBV11-3 to TRBJ2-7, with D uncertain. The CDR3 contains 16 residues. The ends were cut back, 5 bases at V and 0 bases at J, with 17 bases in the middle. CDR1 is SGHNT and CDR2 is YENEEA in the germline V gene. This CDR3 is CASSPQIHLRSYEQYF. DNA for the CDR3: TGTGCCAGCAGCCCTCAGATTCATCTCCGCTCCTACGAGCAGTACTTC. Full variable domain (rest looked up from reference TRBV11-3 and TRBJ2-7): EAGVVQSPRYKIIEKKQPVAFWCNPISGHNTLYWYLQNLGQGPELLIRYENEEAVDDSQLPKDRFSAERLKGVDSTLKIQPAELGDSAVYLCASSPQIHLRSYEQYFGPGTRLTVT.

The gene calls are TRBV10-3 and TRBJ1-2; 8 bases map to TRBD1. Germline trimming cut 6 bases from V and 5 bases from J; bases unmatched to any gene: 5. This CDR3 region has 13 residues. Germline CDR1 is ENHRY and CDR2 is SYGVKD. The CDR3 region has the DNA TGTGCCATCAGGGAGGACAGGGTGTATGGCTACACCTTC. Its translation is CAIREDRVYGYTF.

V is TRBV11-3 and J is TRBJ1-4, with D maybe TRBD1 (5 bases). In germline, CDR1 is SGHNT, CDR2 YENEEA. Trimming shortened V by 4 bases and J by 3 bases, and 6 bases separated the two germline ends. This CDR3 is built from 13 residues. The CDR3 region is CASSSGPNEKLFF. CDR3 nucleotide sequence: TGTGCCAGCAGCTCAGGGCCTAATGAAAAACTGTTTTTT.

The chain carries TRBV2 and TRBJ2-7; D unclear. CDR3 length equals 11 residues. The V gene's germline CDR1 is SNHLY and CDR2 FYNNEI. The V end lost 6 bases, the J end lost 7 bases, and 10 bases lay between the germline ends. CDR3 coding DNA: TGTGCCAGCAGCCTCGTGGAGGAGCAGTACTTC. The encoded protein is CASSLVEEQYF.

The chain links TRBV7-2 to TRBJ1-6, with D unresolved. Trimming removed 5 bases at V and 9 bases at J, with 14 bases between. The CDR3 is 14 residues long. CDR1 is SGHTA and CDR2 is FQGNSA in the germline V gene. CDR3 loop: CASSPSWVTSPLHF. In nucleotides, the CDR3 is TGTGCCAGCAGCCCTAGCTGGGTGACTTCACCCCTCCACTTT.

This clone was detected once. CDR3 DNA sequence: TGTGCCAGCAGCTTCGGAGCTTCAAGCACAGATACGCAGTATTTT. Translated: CASSFGASSTDTQYF. The chain is built from TRBV7-2 and TRBJ2-3; no clear D gene. V lost 3 bases and J 0 bases, leaving 10 bases between the germline ends. Germline CDR1 is SGHTA and CDR2 is FQGNSA. CDR3 size: 15 residues.

The rearrangement joins TRBV5-1 to TRBJ2-2, with D possibly TRBD1 on 5 matching bases. Germline-derived CDR1 and CDR2 are SGHRS and YFSETQ. V dropped 9 bases and J dropped 5 bases, with 20 bases sitting between them. This CDR3 has 15 residues. CDR3 coding DNA: TGCGCCACCAACTCTGGACCGCCAGGGACCGGGGAGCTGTTTTTT. This sequence encodes CATNSGPPGTGELFF.

This chain uses TRBV7-2 with TRBJ1-1; TRBD1 might be the D (6 bases). Looked up from germline, CDR1 is SGHTA and CDR2 is FQGNSA. V dropped 4 bases and J dropped 5 bases, with 14 bases sitting between them. The CDR3 runs to 14 residues. The CDR3 coding sequence is TGTGCCAGCAGCTATTACAGGGAGAAGACTGAAGCTTTCTTT. Residues: CASSYYREKTEAFF.

V usage is TRBV4-3 and J usage is TRBJ1-1; 10 bases map to TRBD1. Germline lookup yields CDR1 LGHNA and CDR2 YSLEER. Losses at the gene ends were 4 bases for V and 7 bases for J; bases not matched to a gene: 6. This CDR3 has 14 residues. The CDR3 sequence: CASSLGQGELEAFF. The CDR3 DNA follows: TGCGCCAGCAGCCTCGGACAGGGGGAGCTTGAAGCTTTCTTT.

The V and J genes are TRBV7-2 and TRBJ2-7; perhaps TRBD1 as D (5 bases). The V end lost 5 bases, the J end lost 0 bases, and 14 bases lay between the germline ends. Germline V gives CDR1 SGHTA, CDR2 FQGNSA. This CDR3 has 15 amino acids. In nucleotides, the CDR3 is TGTGCCAGCAGCATCCGACAGTTGAGCTCCTACGAGCAGTACTTC. Protein: CASSIRQLSSYEQYF. The full variable domain, completed using reference TRBV7-2 and TRBJ2-7, is GAGVSQSPSNKVTEKGKDVELRCDPISGHTALYWYRQSLGQGLEFLIYFQGNSAPDKSGLPSDRFSAERTGGSVSTLTIQRTQQEDSAVYLCASSIRQLSSYEQYFGPGTRLTVT.

This sequence joins TRBV20-1 and TRBJ2-1, with D tentatively TRBD2 (6 bases). The germline V and J ends were trimmed by 3 bases and 6 bases, with 12 bases remaining between them. The germline V gene has CDR1 DFQATT and CDR2 SNEGSKA (reference sequence). This CDR3 comprises 13 residues. This CDR3 is CSASRASVNEQFF. The CDR3 coding sequence is TGCAGTGCTAGTCGAGCTAGCGTCAATGAGCAGTTCTTC.

V gene TRBV11-2 combines with J gene TRBJ1-2; 7 nucleotides agree with TRBD1. Unmatched junction bases numbered 13, after V lost 7 bases and J lost 8 bases. This CDR3 comprises 14 residues. Germline assignment: CDR1 SGHAT and CDR2 FQNNGV. CDR3 sequence (DNA): TGTGCCAGCACCGACAGGGATGGAGCTATAGGCTACACCTTC. Translated: CASTDRDGAIGYTF.

The chain joins TRBV11-2 to TRBJ2-1; 7 bases map to TRBD2. V trimming: 5 bases; J trimming: 4 bases; junction bases outside the gene matches: 5. CDR3 length: 14 residues. Germline lookup yields CDR1 SGHAT and CDR2 FQNNGV. DNA for the CDR3: TGTGCCAGCAGCCGCGGACTAGATTACAATGAGCAGTTCTTC. This sequence encodes CASSRGLDYNEQFF.

The chain carries TRBV25-1 and TRBJ1-2; TRBD1 matches 8 bases. Trimming at V came to 4 bases and at J to 4 bases, leaving 5 bases not matched to a gene. The CDR3 loop spans 14 amino acids. CDR1 MGHDK and CDR2 SYGVNS come from the germline V gene. In DNA form, the CDR3 reads TGTGCCAGCAGTGCCGGGACAGGTCCCTATGGCTACACCTTC. Translated, it gives CASSAGTGPYGYTF.

The rearrangement joins TRBV7-6 to TRBJ1-2; D unclear. Germline CDR1 and CDR2: SGHVS and FNYEAQ. V lost 5 bases to trimming and J lost 4 bases, with 17 bases between them. This CDR3 is built from 15 residues. The CDR3 protein is CASSRDLGGLYGYTF. The DNA for the CDR3 is TGTGCCAGCAGCCGCGATTTGGGTGGACTCTATGGCTACACCTTC.

The count of this clone is one. The chain is built from TRBV4-1 and TRBJ2-6; tentative D call: TRBD2 (5 bases). CDR1 MGHRA and CDR2 YSYEKL come from the germline V gene. Trimming removed 1 base at V and 2 bases at J, with 6 bases between. The CDR3 runs to 15 residues. As DNA, the CDR3 is TGCGCCAGCAGCCAAGCCGGGACTGGGGCCAACGTCCTGACTTTC. This gives the protein CASSQAGTGANVLTF.

In the case of this clone: Within the sample, other DNA sequences also encode this same CDR3. The chain recombines TRBV29-1 with TRBJ2-7; D perhaps matches TRBD1 (6 bases). The V gene's germline CDR1 is SQVTM and CDR2 ANQGSEA. V lost 4 bases to trimming and J lost 1 base, with 8 bases between them. The CDR3 length is 12 residues. CDR3 nucleotides: TGCAGCGTTGTACAGGGATCCTACGAGCAGTACTTC. Its protein is CSVVQGSYEQYF.

This clone was found once. The J gene is TRBJ1-6, the V gene TRBV11-3; 7 nucleotides align to TRBD1. The germline CDR1 and CDR2 sequences are SGHNT and YENEEA. The CDR3 consists of 17 residues. Trimming removed 1 base from V and 10 bases from J; junction bases left unmatched: 13. CDR3 loop: CASSLGADRESKSPLHF. CDR3 in DNA: TGTGCCAGCAGCTTAGGGGCCGACAGGGAATCGAAGTCACCCCTCCACTTT.

This clone was counted a few times. The chain couples TRBV9 to TRBJ2-2, with D perhaps TRBD1 (6 bases). With 4 bases removed from V and 6 bases from J, the gap between germline ends came to 13 bases. The CDR3 covers 14 residues. The germline V gene encodes CDR1 SGDLS and CDR2 YYNGEE. CDR3 nucleotide sequence: TGTGCCAGCAGCAGGGGACACTCTCCCGGGGAGCTGTTTTTT. It yields the protein CASSRGHSPGELFF.